This T cell receptor (beta chain) comes out of a study of blood T cell repertoires in COVID-19. Overall study: The United States, Italy and Spain provided the acute and convalescent COVID-19 samples. PBMCs, B-cell-depleted T cells, or T cells were the source of the cDNA or gDNA that made up the material.

J was trimmed by 4 bases and V by 3 bases; bases with no gene match: 2. The CDR3 runs 14 residues. Per germline, CDR1 GTSNPN and CDR2 SVGIG (reference sequence). There are a few counts of this clone. The Seattle site enrolled patients during active infection and followed them longitudinally. Data came from immunoSEQ multiplex PCR; TCRdb stores just in-frame clones and leaves some out. Of about 52,000 clones in the sample, 81% are singletons; the top ten hold around a quarter. The rearrangement links TRBV30 to TRBJ2-2; 10 bases map to TRBD2. The sequenced sample was peripheral blood. The sequence came from a woman of 80 years or more with COVID-19, enrolled during active disease. Here the CDR3 reads CAWSTSGATGELFF. The CDR3 nucleotides read TGTGCCTGGAGCACTAGCGGGGCCACCGGGGAGCTGTTTTTT.